A single sample is the source of the 20 T cell receptor beta chains below, sequenced in a study of CD8 T cells in ankylosing spondylitis. No antigens are known for them. The study, taken as a whole, reports: It appeared that ankylosing spondylitis blood was characterized by a TCR beta motif of about 8 highly homologous variants.

TCRdb used MiXCR to reprocess the 5' RACE reads, holding one entry per CDR3 protein. Of around 770,000 distinct CDR3 sequences listed, about 11% were seen once; the top ten hold about 0.49%. Material for sequencing was blood, either unsorted or a sorted T cell fraction (not recorded which). The origin of the receptors is a male donor with ankylosing spondylitis.

At least ten counts were recorded for this clonotype. The CDR3 is CASSITSGEQFF. The DNA for the CDR3 is TGCGCCAGCAGCATCACTAGTGGTGAGCAGTTCTTC. V and J are TRBV5-1 and TRBJ2-1; D is possibly TRBD2 (5 bases). Germline CDR1 SGHRS, CDR2 YFSETQ. Trimming took off 4 bases at V and 9 bases at J, with 11 bases between the two ends. The CDR3 is made up of 12 amino acids.

This clonotype appeared a few times. The chain recombines TRBV20-1 with TRBJ1-2; tentatively, D is TRBD1 (5 bases). Trimming removed 8 bases from V and 5 bases from J, with 12 bases in between. The CDR3 length is 11 residues. Germline V gene data show CDR1 as DFQATT and CDR2 as SNEGSKA (reference sequence). The CDR3 spells CSQWGEYGYTF. CDR3 nucleotide sequence: TGCAGTCAATGGGGGGAGTATGGCTACACCTTC.

Only a few counts were recorded for this clonotype. This chain joins TRBV7-2 and TRBJ2-1; D gene ambiguous. The V and J ends lost 6 bases and 13 bases respectively, with 19 bases between them. The CDR3 loop spans 13 amino acids. Per germline, CDR1 SGHTA and CDR2 FQGNSA. CDR3 protein: CASRPTQSSGQFF. CDR3 nucleotides: TGTGCCAGCAGACCTACCCAGAGTTCCGGTCAGTTCTTC.

V usage is TRBV7-2 and J usage is TRBJ1-1; TRBD1 agrees at 9 bases. CDR3 length equals 14 residues. The V gene's germline CDR1 is SGHTA and CDR2 FQGNSA. V was clipped by 5 bases and J by 7 bases; unmatched bases: 8. Written as DNA, the CDR3 is TGTGCCAGCAGCCGTACAGGGGGCGAGGGTGAAGCTTTCTTT. It is translated as CASSRTGGEGEAFF.

This clonotype showed up just a few times. The V and J genes are TRBV24-1 and TRBJ2-3; D remains ambiguous. V lost 4 bases, J lost 2 bases, and 12 bases lay in between. This CDR3 is built from 15 residues. CDR1 is KGHDR, CDR2 SFDVKD, per germline. The CDR3: CATSDTGRSTDTQYF. As DNA, the CDR3 is TGTGCCACCAGTGACACCGGACGGTCCACAGATACGCAGTATTTT.

In its sample, this clonotype was seen a few times. This chain joins TRBV10-3 and TRBJ1-4; D ambiguous. Germline assignment: CDR1 ENHRY and CDR2 SYGVKD. Trimming stripped 6 bases from V and 0 bases from J, with 8 bases between. The CDR3 covers 14 residues. DNA for the CDR3: TGTGCCATCAGAGGCACGGCAACTAATGAAAAACTGTTTTTT. As protein: CAIRGTATNEKLFF.

This clonotype was counted between two and nine times. This chain's CDR3 is CASSYSMGQRGGTGELFF. The CDR3 nucleotides read TGTGCCAGCAGTTACTCAATGGGACAGCGCGGGGGCACCGGGGAGCTGTTTTTT. The rearrangement joins TRBV6-2 or TRBV6-3 to TRBJ2-2; D tentatively fits TRBD1 or TRBD2 (7 bases each). CDR3 length: 18 residues. CDR1 and CDR2 from the germline V gene are MNHEY and SVGEGT. Trimming shortened V by 0 bases and J by 4 bases, and 18 bases separated the two germline ends.

The chain is built from TRBV11-2 and TRBJ2-5; the D gene is possibly TRBD2 (6 bases). CDR1 SGHAT and CDR2 FQNNGV come from the germline V gene. Trimming cost V 5 bases and J 4 bases, with 17 bases left between them. The CDR3 loop spans 15 amino acids. The CDR3 reads CASSPRLVTGETQYF. CDR3 sequence (DNA): TGTGCCAGCAGCCCGCGACTAGTTACGGGAGAGACCCAGTACTTC.

This clonotype was counted at least ten times. The V call is TRBV5-6, the J call TRBJ1-2; no reliable D call. This CDR3 is 13 amino acids long. Trimming took off 2 bases at V and 2 bases at J, with 7 bases between the two ends. The germline gives CDR1 SGHDT, CDR2 YYEEEE. The CDR3, as DNA: TGTGCCAGCAGCTTCGTACAGAACTATGGCTACACCTTC. Amino acid sequence: CASSFVQNYGYTF. The entire variable domain, with the rest obtained from reference TRBV5-6 and TRBJ1-2, is as follows: DAGVTQSPTHLIKTRGQQVTLRCSPKSGHDTVSWYQQALGQGPQFIFQYYEEEERQRGNFPDRFSGHQFPNYSSELNVNALLLGDSALYLCASSFVQNYGYTFGSGTRLTVV.

The rearrangement uses TRBV20-1 and TRBJ1-1; D gene unclear. V was shortened by 1 base and J by 7 bases, with 13 bases between the two germline ends. The CDR3 extends over 13 amino acids. The germline V gene encodes CDR1 DFQATT and CDR2 SNEGSKA (reference sequence). CDR3 in DNA: TGCAGTGCTAGAGGGCCGGTCGGGAATGAAGCTTTCTTT. Translation gives CSARGPVGNEAFF.

This clonotype was counted a few times. This chain joins TRBV5-1 and TRBJ2-1, with 13 bases identical to TRBD2. The trim removed 1 base at V and 9 bases at J, leaving 4 bases unmatched. Per germline, CDR1 SGHRS and CDR2 YFSETQ. This CDR3 is 15 amino acids long. As DNA, the CDR3 is TGCGCCAGCAGCTTGACTAGCGGGAGGGCTTTTGAGCAGTTCTTC. Residues: CASSLTSGRAFEQFF.

The chain has TRBV24-1 and TRBJ2-5; 9 bases line up with TRBD1. Unmatched junction bases numbered 8, after V lost 3 bases and J lost 4 bases. The CDR3 runs 16 residues. Germline V gene lookup returns CDR1 KGHDR and CDR2 SFDVKD. CDR3 DNA: TGTGCCACCAGTGATCTGGGACAGGGATTAACAGAGACCCAGTACTTC. Its translation is CATSDLGQGLTETQYF.

The chain uses TRBV7-3 and TRBJ2-1; TRBD2 agrees at 11 bases. Germline lookup yields CDR1 SGHTA and CDR2 FQGTGA. J was trimmed by 5 bases and V by 5 bases; bases with no gene match: 8. This CDR3 contains 16 residues. The chain's CDR3 is CASSPLLAGEHNEQFF. CDR3 nucleotides: TGTGCCAGCAGCCCCTTACTAGCGGGGGAACACAATGAGCAGTTCTTC.

This clonotype was seen a few times. In nucleotides, the CDR3 is TGCGCCAGCAGCTTGGCGGAGGCAGGGTTCGAAAAACTGTTTTTT. It specifies CASSLAEAGFEKLFF. The V gene is TRBV5-1, the J gene TRBJ1-4, with TRBD1 as a possible D gene (5 bases). The CDR3 sequence is 15 residues long. Between the trimmed V and J ends, which lost 0 bases and 8 bases, there was a span of 14 bases. The germline V gene has CDR1 SGHRS and CDR2 YFSETQ.

J is TRBJ2-3 and V is TRBV7-3; D is possibly TRBD1 (6 bases). The CDR3 contains 15 residues. Germline V gene sequence: CDR1 SGHTA, CDR2 FQGTGA. Trimming removed 4 bases from V and 1 base from J, with 12 bases in between. DNA for the CDR3: TGTGCCAGCAGCTGGGCGACAGGACGCACAGATACGCAGTATTTT. Protein product: CASSWATGRTDTQYF.

The chain uses TRBV27 and TRBJ1-2; D is perhaps TRBD1 (5 bases). Germline values: CDR1 MNHEY, CDR2 SMNVEV (reference sequence). Trimming took off 5 bases at V and 5 bases at J, with 21 bases between the two ends. The CDR3 covers 16 residues. The CDR3 sequence is CASSLKGRPKVYGYTF. The DNA of the CDR3 is TGTGCCAGCAGTCTCAAGGGACGCCCGAAAGTATATGGCTACACCTTC.

This clonotype has a count of ten or more. The V gene is TRBV5-8, the J gene TRBJ2-1, with a possible D match to TRBD1 (6 bases). Deletions cut 4 bases from V and 10 bases from J, with 15 bases between. The germline V gene encodes CDR1 SGHTS and CDR2 YDEGEE. This CDR3 has 13 amino acids. The CDR3 here is CASSVRGGGEQFF. Here the CDR3 DNA reads TGTGCCAGCAGCGTCAGGGGTGGAGGCGAGCAGTTCTTC.

This clonotype has more than one count but fewer than ten. V is TRBV20-1 and J is TRBJ2-7, with D possibly TRBD2 on 6 matching bases. Germline V gene lookup returns CDR1 DFQATT and CDR2 SNEGSKA (reference sequence). Deletions cut 0 bases from V and 3 bases from J, with 12 bases between. This CDR3 has 14 amino acids. The DNA for the CDR3 is TGCAGTGCTAGAGATGGAGGGAGGTTCTACGAGCAGTACTTC. Its translation is CSARDGGRFYEQYF.

The sample holds a few counts of this clonotype. The V gene is TRBV5-6, the J gene TRBJ1-2; no definite D call. V lost 0 bases and J lost 0, with 12 bases in between. There are 16 residues in the CDR3. CDR1 SGHDT and CDR2 YYEEEE come from the germline V gene. The CDR3 nucleotides read TGTGCCAGCAGCTTGGAAAGTAAGGGTCCTAACTATGGCTACACCTTC. This sequence encodes CASSLESKGPNYGYTF.

This clonotype was counted between two and nine times. The chain is built from TRBV5-6 and TRBJ2-2; 9 positions agree with TRBD1. The CDR3 loop spans 15 amino acids. J gave up 6 bases and V 4 bases, and 7 bases lay outside the gene matches. From germline, CDR1 is SGHDT and CDR2 YYEEEE. CDR3 sequence: CASSPGTGPPGELFF. The CDR3 DNA is TGTGCCAGCAGCCCCGGGACAGGGCCACCCGGGGAGCTGTTTTTT.